Presented here are 4 T cell receptor beta chains from one specimen sequenced in a study of identical twins. TCRdb re-called the 5' RACE reads with MiXCR, one entry per CDR3 protein. The sample has 600,000 to 800,000 distinct CDR3 sequences, over 20% seen once; the top ten hold approximately 4.3%. The data were also submitted as part of a second study, on T cells expressing NK-cell markers.

The material sequenced was PBMCs. The receptor source for this set is a woman in her late teens or twenties in good health.

This clonotype has a handful of counts. The J gene is TRBJ2-3, the V gene TRBV27, with TRBD2 as a possible D gene (6 bases). CDR1 and CDR2 from the germline V gene are MNHEY and SMNVEV (reference sequence). This CDR3 has 15 residues. V was trimmed by 3 bases and J by 1 base, leaving 11 bases between them. This CDR3 reads CASSLRWRGTDTQYF. The CDR3 DNA sequence: TGTGCCAGCAGTTTGAGGTGGAGGGGCACAGATACGCAGTATTTT.

The V and J genes are TRBV5-1 and TRBJ2-1; TRBD1 matches at 8 bases. V lost 6 bases, J lost 7 bases, and 9 bases stayed unmatched. Germline assignment: CDR1 SGHRS and CDR2 YFSETQ. CDR3 length: 14 amino acids. Written as DNA, the CDR3 is TGCGCCAGCACCGTGACAGGGGCCGGTAATGAGCAGTTCTTC. Translation gives CASTVTGAGNEQFF.

This clonotype was counted at least ten times. The J gene is TRBJ2-1, the V gene TRBV5-1, with D possibly called TRBD1 or TRBD2 (5 bases each). The length of the CDR3 is 16 residues. CDR1 and CDR2 (germline): SGHRS, YFSETQ. With 4 bases removed from V and 7 bases from J, the gap between germline ends came to 21 bases. CDR3 sequence: CASSPIPGTPANEQFF. CDR3 sequence (DNA): TGCGCCAGCAGCCCCATTCCCGGGACCCCCGCAAATGAGCAGTTCTTC.

The chain recombines TRBV12-3 or TRBV12-4 with TRBJ2-1; 9 bases align to TRBD2. The CDR3 runs to 13 residues. V lost 7 bases to trimming and J lost 8 bases; unmatched junction nucleotides: 6. The CDR3: CASMGLALYEQFF. The CDR3 DNA follows: TGTGCCAGCATGGGACTAGCCCTCTATGAGCAGTTCTTC.